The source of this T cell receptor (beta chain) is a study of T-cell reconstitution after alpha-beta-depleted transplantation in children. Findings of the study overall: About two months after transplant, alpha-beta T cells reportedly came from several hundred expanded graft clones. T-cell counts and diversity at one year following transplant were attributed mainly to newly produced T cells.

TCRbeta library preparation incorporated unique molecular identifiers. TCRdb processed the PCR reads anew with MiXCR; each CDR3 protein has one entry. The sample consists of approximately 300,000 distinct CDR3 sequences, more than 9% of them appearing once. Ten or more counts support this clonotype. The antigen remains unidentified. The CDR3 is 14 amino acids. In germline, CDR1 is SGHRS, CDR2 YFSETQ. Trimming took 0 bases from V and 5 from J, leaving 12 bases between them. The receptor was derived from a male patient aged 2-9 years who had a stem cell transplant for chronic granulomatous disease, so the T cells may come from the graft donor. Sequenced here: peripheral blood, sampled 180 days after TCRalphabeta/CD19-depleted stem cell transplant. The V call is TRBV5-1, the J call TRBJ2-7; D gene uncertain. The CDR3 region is CASSLVYGSDEQYF. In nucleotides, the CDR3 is TGCGCCAGCAGCTTGGTCTACGGGTCGGACGAGCAGTACTTC. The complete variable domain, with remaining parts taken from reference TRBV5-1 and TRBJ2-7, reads KAGVTQTPRYLIKTRGQQVTLSCSPISGHRSVSWYQQTPGQGLQFLFEYFSETQRNKGNFPGRFSGRQFSNSRSEMNVSTLELGDSALYLCASSLVYGSDEQYFGPGTRLTVT.